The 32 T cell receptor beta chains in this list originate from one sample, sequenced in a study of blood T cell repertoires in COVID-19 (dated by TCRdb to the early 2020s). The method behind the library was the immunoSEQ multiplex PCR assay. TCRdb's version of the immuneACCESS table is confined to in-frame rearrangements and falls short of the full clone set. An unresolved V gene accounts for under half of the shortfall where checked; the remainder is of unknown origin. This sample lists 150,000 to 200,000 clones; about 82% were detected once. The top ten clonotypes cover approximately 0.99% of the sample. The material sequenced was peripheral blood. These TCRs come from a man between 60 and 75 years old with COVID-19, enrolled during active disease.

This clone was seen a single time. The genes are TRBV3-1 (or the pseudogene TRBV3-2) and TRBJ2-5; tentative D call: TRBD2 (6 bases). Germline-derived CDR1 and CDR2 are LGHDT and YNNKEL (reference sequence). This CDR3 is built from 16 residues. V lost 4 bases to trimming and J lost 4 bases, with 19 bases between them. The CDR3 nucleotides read TGTGCCAGCAGCCGGAGGGCTCCAGCTATATTAGAGACCCAGTACTTC. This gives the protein CASSRRAPAILETQYF.

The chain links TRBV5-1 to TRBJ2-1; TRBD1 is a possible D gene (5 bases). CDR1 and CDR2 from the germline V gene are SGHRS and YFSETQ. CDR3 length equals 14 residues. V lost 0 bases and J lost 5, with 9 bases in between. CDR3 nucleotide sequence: TGCGCCAGCAGCTTGGCGCAGGGCCACAATGAGCAGTTCTTC. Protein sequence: CASSLAQGHNEQFF.

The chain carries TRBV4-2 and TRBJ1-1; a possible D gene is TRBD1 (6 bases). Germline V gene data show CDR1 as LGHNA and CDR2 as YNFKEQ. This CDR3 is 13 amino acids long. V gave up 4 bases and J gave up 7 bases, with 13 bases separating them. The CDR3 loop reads CASSLRQANEAFF. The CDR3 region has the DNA TGTGCCAGCAGCCTCCGACAGGCCAATGAAGCTTTCTTT.

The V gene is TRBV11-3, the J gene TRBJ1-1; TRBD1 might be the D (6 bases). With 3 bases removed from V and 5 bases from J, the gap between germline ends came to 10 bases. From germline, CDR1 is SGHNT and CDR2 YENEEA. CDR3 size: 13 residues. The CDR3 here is CASSFTGSTEAFF. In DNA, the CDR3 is TGTGCCAGCAGCTTTACAGGGTCTACTGAAGCTTTCTTT.

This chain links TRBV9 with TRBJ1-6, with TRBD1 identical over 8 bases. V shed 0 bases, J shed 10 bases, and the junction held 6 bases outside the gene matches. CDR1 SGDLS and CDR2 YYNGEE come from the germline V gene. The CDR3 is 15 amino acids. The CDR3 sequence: CASSVEAGGESPLHF. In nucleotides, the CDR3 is TGTGCCAGCAGCGTAGAGGCAGGGGGCGAATCACCCCTCCACTTT.

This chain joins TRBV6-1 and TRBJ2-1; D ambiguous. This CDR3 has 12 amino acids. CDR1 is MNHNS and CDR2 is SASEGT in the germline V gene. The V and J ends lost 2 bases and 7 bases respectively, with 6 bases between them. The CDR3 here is CASSELLNEQFF. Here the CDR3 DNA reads TGTGCCAGCAGTGAATTATTGAATGAGCAGTTCTTC.

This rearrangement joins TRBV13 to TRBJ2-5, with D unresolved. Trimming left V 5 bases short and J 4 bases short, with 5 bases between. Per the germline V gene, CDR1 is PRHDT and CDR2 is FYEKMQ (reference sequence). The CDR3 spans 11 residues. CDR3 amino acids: CASSIRETQYF. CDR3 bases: TGTGCCAGCAGCATCAGAGAGACCCAGTACTTC.

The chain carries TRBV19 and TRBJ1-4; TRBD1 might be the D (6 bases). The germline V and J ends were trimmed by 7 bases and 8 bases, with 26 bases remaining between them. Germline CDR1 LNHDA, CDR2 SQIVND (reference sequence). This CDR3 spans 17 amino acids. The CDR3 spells CASTTIPAGRGKEKLFF. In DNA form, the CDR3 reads TGTGCCAGTACCACTATCCCCGCGGGCAGGGGAAAGGAAAAACTGTTTTTT.

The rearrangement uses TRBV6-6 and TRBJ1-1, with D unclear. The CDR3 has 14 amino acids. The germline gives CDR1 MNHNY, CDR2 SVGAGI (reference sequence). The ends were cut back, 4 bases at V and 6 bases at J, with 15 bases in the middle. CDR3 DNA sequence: TGTGCCAGCAGTTCCCTCCTATTTATCGCTGAAGCTTTCTTT. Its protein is CASSSLLFIAEAFF.

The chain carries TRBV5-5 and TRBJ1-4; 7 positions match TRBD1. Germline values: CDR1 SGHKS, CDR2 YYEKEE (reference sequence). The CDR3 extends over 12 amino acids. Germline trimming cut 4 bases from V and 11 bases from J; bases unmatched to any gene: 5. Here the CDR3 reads CASSGQDAKLFF. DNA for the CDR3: TGTGCCAGCAGCGGACAGGATGCTAAACTGTTTTTT.

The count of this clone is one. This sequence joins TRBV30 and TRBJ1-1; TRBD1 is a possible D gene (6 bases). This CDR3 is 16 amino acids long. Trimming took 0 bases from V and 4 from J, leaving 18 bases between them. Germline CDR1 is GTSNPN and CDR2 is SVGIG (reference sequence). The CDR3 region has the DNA TGTGCCTGGAGTGTCTCCGGCCAGGGGTCGAGCACTGAAGCTTTCTTT. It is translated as CAWSVSGQGSSTEAFF.

The CDR3 loop is CASSPGTGGYTF. The CDR3 DNA sequence: TGTGCCAGCAGTCCAGGGACAGGGGGTTACACCTTC. This chain uses TRBV12-3 or TRBV12-4 with TRBJ1-2, with 11 bases fitting TRBD1. The junction had 4 bases not matched to a gene; V was cut back by 5 bases and J by 11 bases. CDR3 length equals 12 residues.

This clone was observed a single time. DNA of the CDR3: TGTGCCAGCAGCTTAAACAGCGGGAGGGGAGAGACCCAGTACTTC. Its protein is CASSLNSGRGETQYF. V is TRBV11-3 and J is TRBJ2-5; 10 nucleotides align to TRBD2. Germline V gene sequence: CDR1 SGHNT, CDR2 YENEEA. V was pared by 2 bases and J by 4 bases, with 4 bases of the junction left unmatched. The CDR3 loop spans 15 amino acids.

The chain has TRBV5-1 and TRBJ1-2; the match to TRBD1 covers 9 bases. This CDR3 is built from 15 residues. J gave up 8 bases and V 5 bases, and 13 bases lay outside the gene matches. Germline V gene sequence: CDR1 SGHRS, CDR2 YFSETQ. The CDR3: CASSWTPGTGKGYTF. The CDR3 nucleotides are TGCGCCAGCAGTTGGACCCCCGGGACAGGGAAGGGCTACACCTTC.

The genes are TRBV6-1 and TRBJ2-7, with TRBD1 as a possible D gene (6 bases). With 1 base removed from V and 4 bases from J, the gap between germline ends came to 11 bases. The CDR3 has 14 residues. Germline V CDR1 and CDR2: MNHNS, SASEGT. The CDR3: CASSEGTVAYEQYF. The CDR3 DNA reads TGTGCCAGCAGTGAAGGGACAGTAGCGTACGAGCAGTACTTC.

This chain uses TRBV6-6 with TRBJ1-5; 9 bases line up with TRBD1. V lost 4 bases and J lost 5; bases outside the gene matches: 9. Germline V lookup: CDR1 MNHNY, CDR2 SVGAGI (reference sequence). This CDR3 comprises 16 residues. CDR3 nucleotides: TGTGCCAGCAGTTCCCGGGACAGGGTCCTCGATCAGCCCCAGCATTTT. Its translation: CASSSRDRVLDQPQHF.

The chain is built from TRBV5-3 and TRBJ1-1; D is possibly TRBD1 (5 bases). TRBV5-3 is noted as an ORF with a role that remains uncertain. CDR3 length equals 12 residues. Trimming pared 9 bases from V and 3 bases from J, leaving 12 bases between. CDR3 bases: TGTGCCACTTGGGGGGAGGACACTGAAGCTTTCTTT. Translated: CATWGEDTEAFF.

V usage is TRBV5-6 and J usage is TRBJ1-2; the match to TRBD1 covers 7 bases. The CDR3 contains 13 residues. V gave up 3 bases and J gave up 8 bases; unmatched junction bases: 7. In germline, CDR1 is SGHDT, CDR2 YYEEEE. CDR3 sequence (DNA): TGTGCCAGCAGCTCAAAGGGGGCAGGGGGCTACACCTTC. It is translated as CASSSKGAGGYTF.

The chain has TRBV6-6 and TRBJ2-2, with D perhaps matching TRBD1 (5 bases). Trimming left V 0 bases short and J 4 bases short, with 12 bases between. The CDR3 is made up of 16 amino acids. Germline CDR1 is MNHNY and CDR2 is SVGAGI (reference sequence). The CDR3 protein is CASSYSILGLTGELFF. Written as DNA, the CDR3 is TGTGCCAGCAGTTACTCGATCTTGGGGCTCACCGGGGAGCTGTTTTTT.

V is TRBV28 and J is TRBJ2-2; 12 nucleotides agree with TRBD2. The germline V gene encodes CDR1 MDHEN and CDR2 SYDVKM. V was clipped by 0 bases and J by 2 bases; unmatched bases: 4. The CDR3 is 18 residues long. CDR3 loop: CASSLWGLAGPNTGELFF. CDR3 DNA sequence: TGTGCCAGCAGTTTATGGGGACTAGCGGGTCCTAACACCGGGGAGCTGTTTTTT. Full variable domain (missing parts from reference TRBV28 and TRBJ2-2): DVKVTQSSRYLVKRTGEKVFLECVQDMDHENMFWYRQDPGLGLRLIYFSYDVKMKEKGDIPEGYSVSREKKERFSLILESASTNQTSMYLCASSLWGLAGPNTGELFFGEGSRLTVL.

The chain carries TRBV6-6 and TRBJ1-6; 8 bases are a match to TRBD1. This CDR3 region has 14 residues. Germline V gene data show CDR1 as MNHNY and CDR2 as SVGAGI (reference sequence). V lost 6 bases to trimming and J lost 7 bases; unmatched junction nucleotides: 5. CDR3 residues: CASRDRVENSPLHF. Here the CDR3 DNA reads TGTGCCAGCAGGGACAGGGTAGAAAATTCACCCCTCCACTTT.

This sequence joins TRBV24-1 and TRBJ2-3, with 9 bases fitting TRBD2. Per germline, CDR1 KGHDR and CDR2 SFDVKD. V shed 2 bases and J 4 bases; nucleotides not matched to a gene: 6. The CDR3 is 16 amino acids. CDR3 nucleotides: TGTGCCACCAGTGATTGGGGTAGCGGGAGACCAGATACGCAGTATTTT. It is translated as CATSDWGSGRPDTQYF.

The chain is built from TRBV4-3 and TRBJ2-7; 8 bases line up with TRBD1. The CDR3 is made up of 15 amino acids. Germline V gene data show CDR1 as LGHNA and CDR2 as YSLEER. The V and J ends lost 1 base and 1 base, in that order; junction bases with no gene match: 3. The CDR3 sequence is CASSQVRTGSYEQYF. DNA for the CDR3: TGCGCCAGCAGCCAAGTCAGGACAGGGTCCTACGAGCAGTACTTC.

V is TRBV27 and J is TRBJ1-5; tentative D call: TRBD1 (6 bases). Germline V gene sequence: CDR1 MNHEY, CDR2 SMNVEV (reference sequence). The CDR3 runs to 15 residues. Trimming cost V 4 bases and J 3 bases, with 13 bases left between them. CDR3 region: CASSSGAGVNQPQHF. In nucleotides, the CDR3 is TGTGCCAGCAGTTCCGGGGCAGGGGTCAATCAGCCCCAGCATTTT.

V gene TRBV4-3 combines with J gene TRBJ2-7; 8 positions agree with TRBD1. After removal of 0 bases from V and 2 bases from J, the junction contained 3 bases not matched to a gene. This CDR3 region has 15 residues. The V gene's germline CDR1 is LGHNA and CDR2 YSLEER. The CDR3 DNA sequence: TGCGCCAGCAGCCAAGATTGGACAGGGCCCTACGAGCAGTACTTC. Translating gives CASSQDWTGPYEQYF.

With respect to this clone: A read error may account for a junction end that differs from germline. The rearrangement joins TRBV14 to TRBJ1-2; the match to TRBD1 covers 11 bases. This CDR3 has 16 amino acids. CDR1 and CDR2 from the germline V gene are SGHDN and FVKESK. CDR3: CASSTHRTGGYYRYTF. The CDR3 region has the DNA TGTGCCAGCAGCACACATCGGACAGGGGGCTACTATCGCTACACCTTC. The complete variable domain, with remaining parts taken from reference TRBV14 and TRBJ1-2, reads EAGVTQFPSHSVIEKGQTVTLRCDPISGHDNLYWYRRVMGKEIKFLLHFVKESKQDESGMPNNRFLAERTGGTYSTLKVQPAELEDSGVYFCASSTHRTGGYYRYTFGSGTRLTVV.

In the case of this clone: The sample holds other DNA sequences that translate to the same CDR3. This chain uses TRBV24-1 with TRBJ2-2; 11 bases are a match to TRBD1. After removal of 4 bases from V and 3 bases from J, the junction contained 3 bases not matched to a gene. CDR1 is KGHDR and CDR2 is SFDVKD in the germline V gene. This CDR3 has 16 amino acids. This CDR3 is CATSDPGQGDTGELFF. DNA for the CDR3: TGTGCCACCAGTGACCCGGGACAGGGGGACACCGGGGAGCTGTTTTTT.

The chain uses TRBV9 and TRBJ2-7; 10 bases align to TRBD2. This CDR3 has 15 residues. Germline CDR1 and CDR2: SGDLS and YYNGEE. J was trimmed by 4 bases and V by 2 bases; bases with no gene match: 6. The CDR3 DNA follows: TGTGCCAGCAGCGTTAGTGGGACTAGCGAGTACGAGCAGTACTTC. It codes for CASSVSGTSEYEQYF.

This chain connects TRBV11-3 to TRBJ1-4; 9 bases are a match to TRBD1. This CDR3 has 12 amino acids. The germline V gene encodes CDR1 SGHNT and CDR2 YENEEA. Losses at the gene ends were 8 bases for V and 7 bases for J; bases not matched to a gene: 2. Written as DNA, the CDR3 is TGTGCCAGCCCGGGACAGGGTGAAAAACTGTTTTTT. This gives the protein CASPGQGEKLFF. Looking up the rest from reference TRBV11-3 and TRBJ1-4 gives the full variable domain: EAGVVQSPRYKIIEKKQPVAFWCNPISGHNTLYWYLQNLGQGPELLIRYENEEAVDDSQLPKDRFSAERLKGVDSTLKIQPAELGDSAVYLCASPGQGEKLFFGSGTQLSVL.

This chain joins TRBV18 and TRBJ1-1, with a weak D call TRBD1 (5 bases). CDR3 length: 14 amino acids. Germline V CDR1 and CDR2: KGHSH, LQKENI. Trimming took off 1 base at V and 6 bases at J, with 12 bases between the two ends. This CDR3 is CASSPRDLGAEAFF. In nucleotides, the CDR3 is TGTGCCAGCTCACCACGAGATTTAGGGGCTGAAGCTTTCTTT.

CDR3 nucleotide sequence: TGTGCCATCAGTGAGTCCCGTAGCGGAAGCGGGCCAGATACGCAGTATTTT. Translation: CAISESRSGSGPDTQYF. The chain recombines TRBV10-3 with TRBJ2-3, with TRBD2 as a possible D gene (6 bases). The CDR3 covers 17 residues. Per the germline V gene, CDR1 is ENHRY and CDR2 is SYGVKD. The ends were cut back, 0 bases at V and 4 bases at J, with 17 bases in the middle.

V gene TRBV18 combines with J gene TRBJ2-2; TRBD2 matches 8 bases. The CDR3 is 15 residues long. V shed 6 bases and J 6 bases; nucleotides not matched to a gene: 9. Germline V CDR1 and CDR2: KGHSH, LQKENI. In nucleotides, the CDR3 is TGTGCCAGCTCTACCGCGGGAGGACGGGCCGGGGAGCTGTTTTTT. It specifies CASSTAGGRAGELFF.